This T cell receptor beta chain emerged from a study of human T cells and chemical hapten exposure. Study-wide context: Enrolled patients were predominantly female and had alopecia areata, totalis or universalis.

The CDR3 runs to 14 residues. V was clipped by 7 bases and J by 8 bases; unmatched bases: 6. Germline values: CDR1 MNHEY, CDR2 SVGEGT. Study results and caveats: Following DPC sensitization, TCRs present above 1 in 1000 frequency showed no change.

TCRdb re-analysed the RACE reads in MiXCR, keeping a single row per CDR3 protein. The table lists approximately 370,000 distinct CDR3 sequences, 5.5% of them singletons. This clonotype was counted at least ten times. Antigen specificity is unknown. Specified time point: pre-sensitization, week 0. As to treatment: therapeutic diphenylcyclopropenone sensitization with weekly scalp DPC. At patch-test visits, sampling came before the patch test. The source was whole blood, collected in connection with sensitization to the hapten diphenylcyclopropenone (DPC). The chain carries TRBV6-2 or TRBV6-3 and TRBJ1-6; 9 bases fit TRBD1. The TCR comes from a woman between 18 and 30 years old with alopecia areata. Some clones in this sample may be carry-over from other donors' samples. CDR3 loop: CASTSGTGYSPLHF. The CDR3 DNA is TGTGCCAGCACCTCCGGGACAGGGTATTCACCCCTCCACTTT.